This T cell receptor (beta chain) was identified in a study of OX40 agonist ivuxolimab in advanced cancers. Background for the entire study: Ivuxolimab, which targeted the costimulatory receptor OX40 (CD134), was an agonistic, fully human IgG2 monoclonal antibody. Intravenous ivuxolimab was administered to patients every 2 weeks at six dose levels: 0.01, 0.1, 0.3, 1.5, 3 and 10 mg/kg. Among the approximately 50 dose-escalation patients, approximately 20 had hepatocellular carcinoma, roughly 15 melanoma, 9 renal cell carcinoma and 9 head and neck cancer. In the dose-escalation cohort, more than 75% of patients were male, and the mean age was approximately 60 years, with a range of about 23 to 90. Patients were allowed to have had prior anti-PD-1, anti-PD-L1 or anti-CTLA-4 therapy, and approximately 40% of the dose-escalation patients had been treated with checkpoint inhibitors. Three dose-escalation patients achieved partial responses, one with hepatocellular carcinoma and two with cutaneous melanoma. Peripheral TCRbeta sequencing aimed to test whether ivuxolimab altered TCR sequence diversity and caused clonal T-cell expansion. The paper reports the monotherapy dose-escalation portion (N of about 50 patients) of the phase I ivuxolimab trial.

Genomic DNA was extracted from sorted cells for sequencing of the TCRbeta CDR3 region. The immunoSEQ Assay was used for sequencing of TCRbeta CDR3 regions. The table comes from immuneACCESS by way of TCRdb, which keeps in-frame sequences with V and J called. Part of the clones is missing from these tables; in studies checked, under half for an unresolved V gene and the rest for unknown reasons. The table for this sample lists roughly 28,000 clones; roughly 87% of them were counted only once. The ten largest clones take up 15% of the sample. On the study overall, not on this receptor specifically: Antigen specificity was not determined for the clonally expanded peripheral T cells. Partial responders in the 0.1-3.0 mg/kg groups had among the lowest normalized peripheral clonal expansion, especially among CD8+ T cells. Low levels of normalized T-cell clonal expansion were also seen in some patients who did not respond. At doses from 0.1 to 3.0 mg/kg, clonal expansion was seen in both CD4+ and CD8+ blood T cells between baseline and week 6. After ivuxolimab, more expanded clones were found on average in CD8+ T cells than in CD4+ T cells.

On this clone: Its antigen specificity is not known. No clone much larger than this one lies a single base away; base qualities are absent.

Patients with a history of autoimmune disease or receiving systemic immunosuppression were excluded from the trial. In every dose cohort, peripheral blood was drawn for TCR sequencing at baseline, cycle 4 day 1, and cycle 7 day 1. Samples were obtained from an open-label, multicenter, first-in-human phase I dose-escalation trial of ivuxolimab. Adults with locally advanced or metastatic melanoma, renal cell carcinoma, hepatocellular carcinoma or head and neck squamous cell carcinoma were enrolled in the trial. Before TCR sequencing, CD4+ T cells and CD8+ T cells were sorted from peripheral blood as separate populations. The specimen comprised CD4+ or CD8+ T cells sorted from blood, sampled in a trial of the OX40 agonist ivuxolimab. The receptor was isolated from an adult with an advanced solid tumor such as melanoma, head and neck, liver or kidney cancer.

The CDR3 reads CASSLLHYEQYF. The DNA is TGTGCCAGCAGTTTACTGCATTACGAGCAGTACTTC. Recombination joined TRBV28 with TRBJ2-7; the D gene lacks a confident call. CDR1 MDHEN and CDR2 SYDVKM are derived from the germline V gene. Trimming takes 2 bases from V and 4 bases from J, and the germline ends sit 6 bases apart. The cysteine opens and the phenylalanine closes a CDR3 of 12 amino acids. Just the 36-base CDR3 DNA is kept, in frame starting at base 1.